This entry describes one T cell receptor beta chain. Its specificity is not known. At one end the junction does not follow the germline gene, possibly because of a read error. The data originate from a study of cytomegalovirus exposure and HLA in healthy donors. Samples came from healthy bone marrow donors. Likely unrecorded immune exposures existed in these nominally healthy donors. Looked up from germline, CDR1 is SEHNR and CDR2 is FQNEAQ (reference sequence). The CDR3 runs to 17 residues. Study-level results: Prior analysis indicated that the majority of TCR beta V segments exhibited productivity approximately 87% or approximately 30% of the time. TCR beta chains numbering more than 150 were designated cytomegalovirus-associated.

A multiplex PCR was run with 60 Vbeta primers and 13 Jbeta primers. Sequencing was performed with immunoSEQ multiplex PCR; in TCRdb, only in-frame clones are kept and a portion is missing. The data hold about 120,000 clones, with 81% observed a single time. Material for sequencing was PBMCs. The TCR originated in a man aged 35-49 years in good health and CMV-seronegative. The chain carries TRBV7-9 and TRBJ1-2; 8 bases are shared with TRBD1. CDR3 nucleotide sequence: TGTTCCAGCAGCTCGGATACAGAGAGGACAGGGCAAAGCGGCTACACCTTC. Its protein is CSSSSDTERTGQSGYTF. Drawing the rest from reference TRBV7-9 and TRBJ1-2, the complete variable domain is DTGVSQNPRHKITKRGQNVTFRCDPISEHNRLYWYRQTLGQGPEFLTYFQNEAQLEKSRLLSDRFSAERPKGSFSTLEIQRTEQGDSAMYLCSSSSDTERTGQSGYTFGSGTRLTVV.